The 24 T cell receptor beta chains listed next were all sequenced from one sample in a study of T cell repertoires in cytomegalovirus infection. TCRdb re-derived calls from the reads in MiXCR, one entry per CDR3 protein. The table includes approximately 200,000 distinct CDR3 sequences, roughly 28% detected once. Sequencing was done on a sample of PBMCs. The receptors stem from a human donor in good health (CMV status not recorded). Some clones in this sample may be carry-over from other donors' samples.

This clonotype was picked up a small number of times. This CDR3 reads CASSQGGPGQLNYGYTF. For the CDR3, the DNA is TGCGCCAGCAGCCAAGGCGGCCCTGGACAGCTAAACTATGGCTACACCTTC. This chain uses TRBV4-3 with TRBJ1-2, with D maybe TRBD1 (6 bases). Between the trimmed V and J ends, which lost 1 base and 2 bases, there was a span of 17 bases. This CDR3 has 17 residues. CDR1 is LGHNA, CDR2 YSLEER, per germline.

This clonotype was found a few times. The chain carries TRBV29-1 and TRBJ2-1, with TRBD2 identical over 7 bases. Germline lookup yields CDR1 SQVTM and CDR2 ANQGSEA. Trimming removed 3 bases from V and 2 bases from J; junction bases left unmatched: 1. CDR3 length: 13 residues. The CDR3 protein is CSVDAGAYNEQFF. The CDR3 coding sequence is TGCAGCGTTGACGCGGGGGCCTACAATGAGCAGTTCTTC.

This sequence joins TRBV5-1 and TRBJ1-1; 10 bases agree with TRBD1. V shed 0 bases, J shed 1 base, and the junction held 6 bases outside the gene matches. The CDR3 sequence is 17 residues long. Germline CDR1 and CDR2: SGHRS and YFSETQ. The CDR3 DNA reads TGCGCCAGCAGCTTGGGACAGGGGGCGTCGAAGAACACTGAAGCTTTCTTT. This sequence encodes CASSLGQGASKNTEAFF.

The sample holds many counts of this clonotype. The CDR3 DNA sequence: TGTGCCAGCAAGGCCACCAATCGGGGATCACCCCTCCACTTT. Its protein is CASKATNRGSPLHF. The chain uses TRBV12-3 or TRBV12-4 and TRBJ1-6; D gene uncertain. The germline V and J ends were trimmed by 7 bases and 10 bases, with 17 bases remaining between them. The CDR3 covers 14 residues.

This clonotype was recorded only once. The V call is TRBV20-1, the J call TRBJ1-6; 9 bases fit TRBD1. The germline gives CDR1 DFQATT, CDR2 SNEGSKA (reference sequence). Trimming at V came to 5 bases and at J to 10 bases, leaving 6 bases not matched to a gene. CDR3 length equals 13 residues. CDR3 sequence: CSAPGQGLSPLHF. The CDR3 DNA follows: TGCAGTGCTCCGGGACAGGGTCTCTCACCCCTCCACTTT.

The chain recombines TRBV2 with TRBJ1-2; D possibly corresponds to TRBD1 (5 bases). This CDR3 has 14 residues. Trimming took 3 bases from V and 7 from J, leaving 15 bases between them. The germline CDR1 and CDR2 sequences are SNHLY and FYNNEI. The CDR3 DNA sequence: TGTGCCAGCAGTGAGGACAACGGCCAGGGTGGCTACACCTTC. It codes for CASSEDNGQGGYTF.

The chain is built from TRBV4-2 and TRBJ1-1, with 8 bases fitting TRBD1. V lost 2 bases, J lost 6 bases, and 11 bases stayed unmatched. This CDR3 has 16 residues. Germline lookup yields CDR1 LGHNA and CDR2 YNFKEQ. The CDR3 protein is CASSQRGDRSGSEAFF. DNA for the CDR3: TGTGCCAGCAGCCAAAGGGGGGACAGGTCAGGGTCTGAAGCTTTCTTT.

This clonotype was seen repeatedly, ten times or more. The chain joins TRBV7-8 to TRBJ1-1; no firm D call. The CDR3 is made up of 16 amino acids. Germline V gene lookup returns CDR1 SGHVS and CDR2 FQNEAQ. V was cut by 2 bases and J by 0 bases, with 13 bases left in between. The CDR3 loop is CASSLRRQRLNTEAFF. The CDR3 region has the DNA TGTGCCAGCAGCTTACGGCGGCAGCGCCTGAACACTGAAGCTTTCTTT.

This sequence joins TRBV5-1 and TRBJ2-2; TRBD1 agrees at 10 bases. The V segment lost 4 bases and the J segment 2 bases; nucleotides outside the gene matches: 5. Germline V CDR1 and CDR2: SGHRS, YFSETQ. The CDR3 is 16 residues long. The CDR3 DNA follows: TGCGCCAGCAGCCCCGGGACAGGGGCCAACACCGGGGAGCTGTTTTTT. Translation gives CASSPGTGANTGELFF.

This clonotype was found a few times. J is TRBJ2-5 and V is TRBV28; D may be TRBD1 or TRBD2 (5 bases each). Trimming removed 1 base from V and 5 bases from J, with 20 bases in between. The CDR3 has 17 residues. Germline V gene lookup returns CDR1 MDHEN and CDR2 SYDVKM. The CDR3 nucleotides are TGTGCCAGCAGTTTATACCCCCCAGGGACGACCGTGGAGACCCAGTACTTC. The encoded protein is CASSLYPPGTTVETQYF.

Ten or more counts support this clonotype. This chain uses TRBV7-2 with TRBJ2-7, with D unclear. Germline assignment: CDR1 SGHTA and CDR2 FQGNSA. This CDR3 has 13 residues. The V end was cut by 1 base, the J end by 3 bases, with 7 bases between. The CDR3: CASSLVSDYEQYF. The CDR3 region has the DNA TGTGCCAGCAGCTTAGTATCCGACTACGAGCAGTACTTC. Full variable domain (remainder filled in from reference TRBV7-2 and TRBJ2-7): GAGVSQSPSNKVTEKGKDVELRCDPISGHTALYWYRQSLGQGLEFLIYFQGNSAPDKSGLPSDRFSAERTGGSVSTLTIQRTQQEDSAVYLCASSLVSDYEQYFGPGTRLTVT.

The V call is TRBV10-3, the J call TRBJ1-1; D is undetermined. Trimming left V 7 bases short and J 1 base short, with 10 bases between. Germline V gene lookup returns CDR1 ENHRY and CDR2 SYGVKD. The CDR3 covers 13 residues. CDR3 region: CAINGGRNTEAFF. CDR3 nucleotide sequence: TGTGCCATCAACGGCGGAAGGAACACTGAAGCTTTCTTT.

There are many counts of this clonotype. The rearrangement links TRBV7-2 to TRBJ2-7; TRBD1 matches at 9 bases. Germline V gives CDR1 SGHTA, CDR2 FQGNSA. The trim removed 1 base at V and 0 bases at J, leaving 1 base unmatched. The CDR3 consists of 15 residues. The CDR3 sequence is CASSLEQGASYEQYF. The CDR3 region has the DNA TGTGCCAGCAGCTTAGAACAGGGGGCCTCCTACGAGCAGTACTTC. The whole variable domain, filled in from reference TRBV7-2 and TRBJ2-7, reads GAGVSQSPSNKVTEKGKDVELRCDPISGHTALYWYRQSLGQGLEFLIYFQGNSAPDKSGLPSDRFSAERTGGSVSTLTIQRTQQEDSAVYLCASSLEQGASYEQYFGPGTRLTVT.

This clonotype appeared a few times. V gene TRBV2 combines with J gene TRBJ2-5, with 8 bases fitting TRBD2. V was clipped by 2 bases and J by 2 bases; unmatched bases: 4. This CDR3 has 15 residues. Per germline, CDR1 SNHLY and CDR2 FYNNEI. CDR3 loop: CASSESGTSQETQYF. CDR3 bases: TGTGCCAGCAGTGAATCCGGGACTAGTCAAGAGACCCAGTACTTC.

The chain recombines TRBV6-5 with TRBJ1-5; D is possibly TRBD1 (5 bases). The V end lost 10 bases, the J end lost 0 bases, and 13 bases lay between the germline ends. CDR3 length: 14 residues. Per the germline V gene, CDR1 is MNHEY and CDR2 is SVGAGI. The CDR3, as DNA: TGTGCCACCCGGGGGAAGGCTAGCAATCAGCCCCAGCATTTT. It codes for CATRGKASNQPQHF.

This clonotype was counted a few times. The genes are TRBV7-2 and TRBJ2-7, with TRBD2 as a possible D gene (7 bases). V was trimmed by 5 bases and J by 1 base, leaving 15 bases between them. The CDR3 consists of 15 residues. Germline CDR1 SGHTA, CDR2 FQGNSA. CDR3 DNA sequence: TGTGCCAGCAGCACCTCAGCGGGGACATCCTACGAGCAGTACTTC. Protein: CASSTSAGTSYEQYF.

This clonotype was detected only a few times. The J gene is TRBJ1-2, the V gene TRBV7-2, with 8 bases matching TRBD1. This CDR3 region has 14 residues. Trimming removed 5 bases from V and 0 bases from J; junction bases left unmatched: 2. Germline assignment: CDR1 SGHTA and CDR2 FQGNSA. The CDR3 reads CASSPGQANYGYTF. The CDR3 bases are TGTGCCAGCAGCCCGGGACAGGCTAACTATGGCTACACCTTC.

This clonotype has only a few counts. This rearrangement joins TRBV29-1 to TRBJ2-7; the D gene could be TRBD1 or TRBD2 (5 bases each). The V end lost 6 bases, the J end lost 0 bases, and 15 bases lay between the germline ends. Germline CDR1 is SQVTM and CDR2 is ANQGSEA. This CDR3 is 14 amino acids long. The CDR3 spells CSVTRGDSSYEQYF. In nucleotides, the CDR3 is TGCAGCGTCACACGGGGCGACAGCTCCTACGAGCAGTACTTC.

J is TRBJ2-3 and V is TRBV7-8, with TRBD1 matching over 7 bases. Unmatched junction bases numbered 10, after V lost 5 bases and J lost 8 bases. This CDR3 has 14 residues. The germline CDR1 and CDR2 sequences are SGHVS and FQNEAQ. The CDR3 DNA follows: TGTGCCAGCAGCGGAAGGACAGGCCCATCTACGCAGTATTTT. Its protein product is CASSGRTGPSTQYF.

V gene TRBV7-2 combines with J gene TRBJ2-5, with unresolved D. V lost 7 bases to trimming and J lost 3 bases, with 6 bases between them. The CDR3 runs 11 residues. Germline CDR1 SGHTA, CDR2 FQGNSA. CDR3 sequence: CASTLKETQYF. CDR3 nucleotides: TGTGCCAGCACCCTAAAAGAGACCCAGTACTTC.

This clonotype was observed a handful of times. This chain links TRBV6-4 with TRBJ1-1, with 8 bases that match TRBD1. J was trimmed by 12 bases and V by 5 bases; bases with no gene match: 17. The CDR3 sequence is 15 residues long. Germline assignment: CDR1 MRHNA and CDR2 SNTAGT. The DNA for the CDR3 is TGTGCCAGCAGTACAAAAGCGGGGTCAGGGGGCACGACTTTCTTT. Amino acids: CASSTKAGSGGTTFF.

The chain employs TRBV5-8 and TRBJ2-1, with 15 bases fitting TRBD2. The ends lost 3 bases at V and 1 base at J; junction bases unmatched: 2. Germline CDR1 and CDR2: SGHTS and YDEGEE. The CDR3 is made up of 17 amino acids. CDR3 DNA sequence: TGTGCCAGCAGCTGGGGACTAGCGGGGGGTTCCTACAATGAGCAGTTCTTC. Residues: CASSWGLAGGSYNEQFF.

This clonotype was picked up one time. The CDR3 coding sequence is TGTGCCAGCGGACGGGGAGAGACCCAGTACTTC. As protein: CASGRGETQYF. The chain is built from TRBV6-8 and TRBJ2-5; TRBD2 is a possible D gene (5 bases). With 8 bases removed from V and 4 bases from J, the gap between germline ends came to 8 bases. This CDR3 is built from 11 residues. The germline V gene encodes CDR1 MNHGY and CDR2 SAAAGT.

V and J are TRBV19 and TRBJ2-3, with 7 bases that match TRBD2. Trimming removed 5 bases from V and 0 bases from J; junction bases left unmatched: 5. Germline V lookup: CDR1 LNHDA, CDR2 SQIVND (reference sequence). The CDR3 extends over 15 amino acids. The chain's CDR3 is CASSELARSTDTQYF. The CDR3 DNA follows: TGTGCCAGTAGTGAACTAGCGAGAAGCACAGATACGCAGTATTTT.